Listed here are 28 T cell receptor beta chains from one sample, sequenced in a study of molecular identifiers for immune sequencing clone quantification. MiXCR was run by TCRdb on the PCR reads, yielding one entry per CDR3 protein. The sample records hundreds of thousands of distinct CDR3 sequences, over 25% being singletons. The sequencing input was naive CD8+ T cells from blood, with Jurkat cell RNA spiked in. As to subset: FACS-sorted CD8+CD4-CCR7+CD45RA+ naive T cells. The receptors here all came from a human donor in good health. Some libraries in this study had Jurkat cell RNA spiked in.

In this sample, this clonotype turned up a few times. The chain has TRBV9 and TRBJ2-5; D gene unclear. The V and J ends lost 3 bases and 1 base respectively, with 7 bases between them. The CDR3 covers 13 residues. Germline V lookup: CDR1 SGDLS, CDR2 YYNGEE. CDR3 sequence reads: CASSDAIQETQYF. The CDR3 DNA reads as TGTGCCAGCAGCGACGCGATCCAAGAGACCCAGTACTTC.

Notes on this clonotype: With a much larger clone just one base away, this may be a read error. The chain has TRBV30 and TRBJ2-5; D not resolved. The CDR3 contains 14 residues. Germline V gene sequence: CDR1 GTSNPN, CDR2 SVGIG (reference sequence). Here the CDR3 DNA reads TGTGCCCGGAGTGTAAGCGTAAGACAAGAGACCCAGTACTTC. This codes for CARSVSVRQETQYF.

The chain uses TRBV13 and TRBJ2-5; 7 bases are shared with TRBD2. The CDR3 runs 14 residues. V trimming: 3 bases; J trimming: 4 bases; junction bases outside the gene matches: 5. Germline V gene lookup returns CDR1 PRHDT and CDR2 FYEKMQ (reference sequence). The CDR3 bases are TGTGCCAGCAGCTTTGGACTAGAGGGAGAGACCCAGTACTTC. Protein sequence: CASSFGLEGETQYF.

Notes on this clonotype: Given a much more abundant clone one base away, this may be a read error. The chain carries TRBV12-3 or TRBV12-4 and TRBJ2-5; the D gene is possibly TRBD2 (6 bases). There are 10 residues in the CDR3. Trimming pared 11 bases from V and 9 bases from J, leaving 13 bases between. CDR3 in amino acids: CAGGDLAQYF. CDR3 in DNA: TGTGCCGGCGGGGATTTGGCCCAGTACTTC.

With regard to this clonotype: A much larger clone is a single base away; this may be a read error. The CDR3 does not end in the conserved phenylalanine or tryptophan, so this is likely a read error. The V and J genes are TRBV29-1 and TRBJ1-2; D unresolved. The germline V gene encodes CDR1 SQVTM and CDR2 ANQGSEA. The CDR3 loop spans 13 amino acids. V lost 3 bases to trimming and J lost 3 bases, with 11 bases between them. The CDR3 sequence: CSVERSEDYGYTL. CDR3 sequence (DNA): TGCAGCGTTGAGAGGTCAGAGGACTATGGCTACACCCTC.

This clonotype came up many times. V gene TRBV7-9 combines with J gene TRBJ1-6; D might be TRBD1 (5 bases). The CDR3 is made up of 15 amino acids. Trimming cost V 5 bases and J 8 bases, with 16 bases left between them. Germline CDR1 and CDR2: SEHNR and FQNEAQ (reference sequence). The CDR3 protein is CASSPGQGSYSPLHF. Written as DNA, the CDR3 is TGTGCCAGCAGCCCAGGACAAGGTTCCTATTCACCCCTCCACTTT.

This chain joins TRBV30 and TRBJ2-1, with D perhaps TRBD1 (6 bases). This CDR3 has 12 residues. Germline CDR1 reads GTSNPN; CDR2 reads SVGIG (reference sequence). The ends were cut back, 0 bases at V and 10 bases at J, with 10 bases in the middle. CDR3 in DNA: TGTGCCTGGAGTGTATCAGGGACAGAGCAGTTCTTC. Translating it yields CAWSVSGTEQFF.

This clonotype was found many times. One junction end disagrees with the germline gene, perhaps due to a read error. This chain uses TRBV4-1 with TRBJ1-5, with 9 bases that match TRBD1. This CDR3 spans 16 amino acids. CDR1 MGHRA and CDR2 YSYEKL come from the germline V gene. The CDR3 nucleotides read TGCGCCAGCAGGCAAGAAGCAGACAGGGGGGATCAGCCCCAGCATTTT. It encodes CASRQEADRGDQPQHF.

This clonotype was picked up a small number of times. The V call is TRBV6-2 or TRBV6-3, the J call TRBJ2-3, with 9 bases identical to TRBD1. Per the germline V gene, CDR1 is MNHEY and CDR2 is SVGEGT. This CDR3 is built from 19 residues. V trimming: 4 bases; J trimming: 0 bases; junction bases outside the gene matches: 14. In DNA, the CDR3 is TGTGCCAGCAGTTCCGCCGGGACAGGGCGATGGGGAAGCACAGATACGCAGTATTTT. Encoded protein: CASSSAGTGRWGSTDTQYF.

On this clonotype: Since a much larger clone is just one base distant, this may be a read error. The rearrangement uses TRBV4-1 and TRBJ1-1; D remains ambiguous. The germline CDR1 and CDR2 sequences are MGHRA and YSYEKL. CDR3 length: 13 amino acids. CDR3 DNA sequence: TGCGCCCGCAGCCGGACGGGGAACACTGAAGCTTTCTTT. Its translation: CARSRTGNTEAFF.

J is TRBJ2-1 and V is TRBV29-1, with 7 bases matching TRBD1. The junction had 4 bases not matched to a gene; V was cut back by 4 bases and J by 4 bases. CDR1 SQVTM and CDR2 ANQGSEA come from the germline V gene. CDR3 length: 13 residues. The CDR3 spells CSVVQGPYNEQFF. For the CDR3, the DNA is TGCAGCGTTGTACAGGGGCCATACAATGAGCAGTTCTTC.

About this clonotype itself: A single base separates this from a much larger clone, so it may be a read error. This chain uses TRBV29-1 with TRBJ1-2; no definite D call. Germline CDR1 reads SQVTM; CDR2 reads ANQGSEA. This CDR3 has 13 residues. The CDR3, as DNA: TGCGGCGTTGAAGGGCCGGACCCCTATGGCTACACCTTC. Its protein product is CGVEGPDPYGYTF.

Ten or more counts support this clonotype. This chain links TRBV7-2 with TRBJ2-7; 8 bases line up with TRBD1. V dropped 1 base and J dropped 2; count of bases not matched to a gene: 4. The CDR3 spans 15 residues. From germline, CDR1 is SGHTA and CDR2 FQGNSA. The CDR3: CASSLGRTGTYEQYF. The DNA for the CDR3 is TGTGCCAGCAGCTTAGGGAGGACAGGGACCTACGAGCAGTACTTC.

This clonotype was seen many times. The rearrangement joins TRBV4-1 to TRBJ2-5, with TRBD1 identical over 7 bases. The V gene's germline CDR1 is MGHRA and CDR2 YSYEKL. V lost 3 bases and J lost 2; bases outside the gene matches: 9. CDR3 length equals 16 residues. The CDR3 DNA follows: TGCGCCAGCAGCCACAGGATTGGGACAGAACAAGAGACCCAGTACTTC. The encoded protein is CASSHRIGTEQETQYF.

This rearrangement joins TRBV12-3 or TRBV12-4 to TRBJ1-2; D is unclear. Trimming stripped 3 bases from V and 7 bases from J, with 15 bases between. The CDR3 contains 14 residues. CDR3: CASSFRVVGGGYTF. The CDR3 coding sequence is TGTGCCAGCAGTTTCCGGGTAGTCGGTGGTGGCTACACCTTC.

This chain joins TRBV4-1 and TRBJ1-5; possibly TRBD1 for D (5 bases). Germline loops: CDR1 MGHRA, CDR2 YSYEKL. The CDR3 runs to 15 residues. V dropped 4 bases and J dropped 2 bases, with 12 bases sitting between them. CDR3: CASSRWVQGNQPQHF. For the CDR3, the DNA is TGCGCCAGCAGCCGATGGGTACAGGGCAATCAGCCCCAGCATTTT.

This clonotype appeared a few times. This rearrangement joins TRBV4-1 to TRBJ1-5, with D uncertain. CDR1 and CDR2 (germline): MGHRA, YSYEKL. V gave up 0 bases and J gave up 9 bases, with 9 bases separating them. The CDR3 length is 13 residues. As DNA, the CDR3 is TGCGCCAGCAGCCAAGATGATGGCAGGCCCCAGCATTTT. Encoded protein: CASSQDDGRPQHF.

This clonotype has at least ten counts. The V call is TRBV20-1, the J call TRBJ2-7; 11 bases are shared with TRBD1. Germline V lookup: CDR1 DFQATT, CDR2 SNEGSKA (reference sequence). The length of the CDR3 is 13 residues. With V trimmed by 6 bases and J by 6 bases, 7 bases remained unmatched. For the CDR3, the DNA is TGCAGTGCAAAGGACAGGGGGCGGGTCGAGCAGTACTTC. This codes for CSAKDRGRVEQYF.

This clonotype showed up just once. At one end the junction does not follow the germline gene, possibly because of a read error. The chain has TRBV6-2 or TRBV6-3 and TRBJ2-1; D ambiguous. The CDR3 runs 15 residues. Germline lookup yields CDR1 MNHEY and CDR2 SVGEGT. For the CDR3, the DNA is TGTGCCAGCAGTTACGACTCAAGCTCTTACAATGAGCGGTTCTTC. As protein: CASSYDSSSYNERFF.

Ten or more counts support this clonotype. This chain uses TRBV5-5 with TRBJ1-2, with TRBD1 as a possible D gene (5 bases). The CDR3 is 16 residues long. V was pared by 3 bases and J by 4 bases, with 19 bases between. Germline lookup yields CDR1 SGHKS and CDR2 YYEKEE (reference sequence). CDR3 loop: CASSYGLGPEGYGYTF. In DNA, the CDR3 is TGTGCCAGCAGCTACGGTCTGGGGCCTGAAGGCTATGGCTACACCTTC.

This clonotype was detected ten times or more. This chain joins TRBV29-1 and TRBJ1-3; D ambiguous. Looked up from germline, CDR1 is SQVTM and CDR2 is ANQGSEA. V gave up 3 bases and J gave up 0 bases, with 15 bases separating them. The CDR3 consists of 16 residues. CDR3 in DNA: TGCAGCGTTGATAATGGTCAAGATCTCTCTGGAAACACCATATATTTT. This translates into CSVDNGQDLSGNTIYF.

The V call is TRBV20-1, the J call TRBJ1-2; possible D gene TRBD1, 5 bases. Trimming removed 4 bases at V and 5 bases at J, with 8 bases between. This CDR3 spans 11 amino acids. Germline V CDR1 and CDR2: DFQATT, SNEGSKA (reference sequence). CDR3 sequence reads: CSAIDSYGYTF. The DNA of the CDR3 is TGCAGTGCTATTGACAGTTATGGCTACACCTTC.

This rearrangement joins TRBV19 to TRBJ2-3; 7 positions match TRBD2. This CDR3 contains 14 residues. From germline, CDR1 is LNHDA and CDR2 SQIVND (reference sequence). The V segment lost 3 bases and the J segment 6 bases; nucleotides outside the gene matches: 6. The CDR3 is CASSILGGSDTQYF. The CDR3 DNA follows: TGTGCCAGTAGTATTTTGGGAGGGTCCGATACGCAGTATTTT.

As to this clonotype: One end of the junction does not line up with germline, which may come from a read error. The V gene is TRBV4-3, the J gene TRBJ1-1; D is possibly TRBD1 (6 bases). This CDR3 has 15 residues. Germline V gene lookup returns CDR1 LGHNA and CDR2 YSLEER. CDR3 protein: CASSQGYRVSTDAFF. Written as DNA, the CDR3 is TGCGCCAGCAGCCAAGGCTACAGGGTTTCCACTGACGCTTTCTTT.

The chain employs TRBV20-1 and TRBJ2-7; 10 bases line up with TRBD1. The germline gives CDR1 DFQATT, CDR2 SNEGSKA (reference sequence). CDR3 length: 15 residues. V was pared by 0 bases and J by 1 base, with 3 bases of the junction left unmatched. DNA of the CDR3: TGCAGTGCTAGAGACACGGGACAGGGGTCCTACGAGCAGTACTTC. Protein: CSARDTGQGSYEQYF.

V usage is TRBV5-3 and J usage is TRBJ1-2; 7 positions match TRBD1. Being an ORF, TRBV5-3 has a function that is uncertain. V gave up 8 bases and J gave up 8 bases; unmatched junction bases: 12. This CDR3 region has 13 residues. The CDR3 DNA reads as TGTGCCAGCAGCCAGGGGACAGCTATAGGCTACACCTTC. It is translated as CASSQGTAIGYTF.

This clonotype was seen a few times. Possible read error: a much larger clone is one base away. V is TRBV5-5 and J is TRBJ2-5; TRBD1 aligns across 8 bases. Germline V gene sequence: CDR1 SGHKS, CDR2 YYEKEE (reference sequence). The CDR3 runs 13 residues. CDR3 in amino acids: CAGSPDRVKTQYF. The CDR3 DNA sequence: TGTGCCGGCAGCCCGGACAGGGTTAAGACCCAGTACTTC.

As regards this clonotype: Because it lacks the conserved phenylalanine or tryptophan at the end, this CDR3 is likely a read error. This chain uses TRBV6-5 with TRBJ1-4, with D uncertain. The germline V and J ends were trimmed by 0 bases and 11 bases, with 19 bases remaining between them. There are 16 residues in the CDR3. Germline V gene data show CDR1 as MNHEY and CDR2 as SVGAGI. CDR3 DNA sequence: TGTGCCAGCAGTTACTCGAACTTCGAAGTTGGGGAGAAACTGTTTTCT. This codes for CASSYSNFEVGEKLFS.